These T cell receptor beta chains were read from a single sample in a study of cytomegalovirus exposure and HLA in healthy donors. Using immunoSEQ multiplex PCR, the repertoire was profiled, and TCRdb retains in-frame clones only, with some absent. The sample lists roughly 150,000 clones, about 88% occurring once. Sequenced: PBMCs. The receptors stem from a woman in her late teens or twenties in good health and CMV-seropositive. CDR3s include the opening cysteine and the closing phenylalanine or tryptophan. The D gene is left open where the match is weak. The listing skips clone size in some rows; elsewhere it reads once, few, many or a size class.

j_gene | v_gene | abundance | d_gene | CDR3aa | CDR3nt
TRBJ2-1 | TRBV10-3 | . | TRBD2 | CATLAGAFQEQFF | TGTGCCACTCTAGCGGGAGCTTTCCAGGAGCAGTTCTTC
TRBJ1-2 | TRBV10-3 | . | TRBD1 | CAIGGTGGDGYTF | TGTGCCATCGGCGGGACAGGGGGCGATGGCTACACCTTC
TRBJ2-5 | TRBV7-8 | . | TRBD1 | CASSLQGQGFEETQYF | TGTGCCAGCAGCTTACAGGGACAGGGGTTTGAGGAGACCCAGTACTTC
TRBJ2-1 | TRBV18 | . | TRBD1 | CASSPGQSNEQFF | TGTGCCAGCTCACCGGGACAGAGCAATGAGCAGTTCTTC
TRBJ1-2 | TRBV30 | once | . | CAWSHRLQANNYGYTF | TGTGCCTGGAGCCACAGGCTTCAGGCGAATAACTATGGCTACACCTTC
TRBJ1-2 | TRBV11-2 | . | . | CASSSPRQGVGYTF | TGTGCCAGCAGCTCCCCCCGCCAAGGGGTTGGCTACACCTTC
TRBJ1-2 | TRBV30 | . | . | CAWGGSLNYGYTF | TGTGCCTGGGGGGGCAGCCTTAACTATGGCTACACCTTC
TRBJ2-7 | TRBV15 | . | TRBD2 | CATSRVSTGGRYSYEQYF | TGTGCCACCAGCAGAGTATCGACGGGCGGGAGGTACTCCTACGAGCAGTACTTC
TRBJ2-1 | TRBV29-1 | . | TRBD2 | CSVEVGGTNNEQFF | TGCAGCGTTGAAGTCGGCGGGACTAACAATGAGCAGTTCTTC
TRBJ2-7 | TRBV7-8 | once | . | CASSLSDGYYEQYF | TGTGCCAGCAGCTTGAGCGACGGATACTACGAGCAGTACTTC
TRBJ2-7 | TRBV12-5 | . | TRBD2 | CASLSSGSYEQYF | TGTGCTAGTCTGTCTAGCGGGAGTTACGAGCAGTACTTC
TRBJ2-4 | TRBV7-3 | once | . | CASSLEPQGGKNIQYF | TGTGCCAGCAGCTTAGAACCGCAGGGGGGCAAAAACATTCAGTACTTC
TRBJ2-7 | TRBV5-4 | large | . | CASSPLGGDEQYF | TGTGCCAGCAGCCCGCTTGGAGGGGACGAGCAGTACTTC
TRBJ1-4 | TRBV7-9 | once | . | CASSSRGQRATNEKLFF | TGTGCCAGCAGCTCCAGGGGTCAACGGGCGACTAATGAAAAACTGTTTTTT
TRBJ2-2 | TRBV30 | . | . | CAWTTILGYTGELFF | TGTGCCTGGACAACCATACTAGGTTACACCGGGGAGCTGTTTTTT
TRBJ2-3 | TRBV10-1 | . | . | CASSETRTTSTDTQYF | TGCGCCAGCAGCGAAACTCGGACTACCAGCACAGATACGCAGTATTTT
TRBJ2-1 | TRBV27 | . | TRBD2 | CASSLVAGYNEQFF | TGTGCCAGCAGTTTAGTAGCGGGCTACAATGAGCAGTTCTTC
TRBJ2-2 | TRBV11-1 | . | . | CASSHRSGTGELFF | TGTGCCAGCAGCCACCGTAGCGGAACCGGGGAGCTGTTTTTT
TRBJ1-5 | TRBV2 | . | TRBD1 | CASSGDRTYQPQHF | TGTGCCAGCAGTGGGGACAGGACCTATCAGCCCCAGCATTTT
TRBJ2-7 | TRBV6-6 | . | . | CASSYRGPGEQYF | TGTGCCAGCAGTTACCGAGGGCCGGGCGAGCAGTACTTC
TRBJ2-1 | TRBV29-1 | . | . | CSAGGGGGDSYNEQFF | TGCAGCGCTGGGGGAGGAGGCGGGGACTCCTACAATGAGCAGTTCTTC
TRBJ2-3 | TRBV5-6 | . | TRBD2 | CASSPAFGAGVRDTQYF | TGTGCCAGCAGCCCGGCCTTTGGGGCGGGAGTGAGAGATACGCAGTATTTT
TRBJ2-7 | TRBV11-3 | . | . | CASSLDGTRSYEQYF | TGTGCCAGCAGCTTAGATGGGACACGCTCCTACGAGCAGTACTTC
TRBJ2-3 | TRBV30 | . | . | CAWSLRGADTQYF | TGTGCCTGGAGTTTACGGGGGGCCGATACGCAGTATTTT
TRBJ2-7 | TRBV9 | . | TRBD1 | CASSVGLGQGNEQYF | TGTGCCAGCAGCGTAGGTTTGGGACAGGGGAACGAGCAGTACTTC
TRBJ1-4 | TRBV28 | . | TRBD1 | CASSTPGQGNEKLFF | TGTGCCAGCAGTACTCCGGGACAGGGTAATGAAAAACTGTTTTTT
TRBJ2-6 | TRBV4-3 | . | . | CASSQDRGSGANVLTF | TGCGCCAGCAGCCAAGACAGGGGATCTGGGGCCAACGTCCTGACTTTC